This TCR beta chain was profiled in a study of T cell responses to AZD1222 COVID-19 vaccine. Study-wide findings and caveats: Baseline serostatus was positive in only a handful of AZD1222 recipients. Clonal diversity may have been underestimated, and the donors were mostly white British, with more females than males.

To note about this clone: Its antigen is not identified.

Germline loops: CDR1 MDHEN, CDR2 SYDVKM. V was pared by 4 bases and J by 0 bases, with 13 bases between. The CDR3 contains 16 residues. Profiled with immunoSEQ multiplex PCR; TCRdb holds only in-frame clones, not every one. The data hold about 160,000 clones, with 85% to 95% observed a single time. Timing groups of about 4 and about 12 weeks for second doses were pooled. V is TRBV28 and J is TRBJ2-1; no clear D. This material consisted of peripheral blood, taken 28 days after the second AZD1222 dose. The receptor was isolated from an adult who received the AZD1222 COVID-19 vaccine. The CDR3 here is CASSSPPLHSYNEQFF. The CDR3 DNA follows: TGTGCCAGCAGTTCTCCCCCCCTTCACTCCTACAATGAGCAGTTCTTC.